Detailed here is one T cell receptor (beta chain). Antigen unknown. One base away lies a much larger clone, so this may be a sequencing read error. The data were obtained in a study of blood T cells in healthy people across ages. PCR was performed a second time for 7 to 11 cycles using a sample-barcoded 5' primer and a J-beta primer mix. With 12 random nucleotides, a template-switch adaptor tagged each individual cDNA molecule. TCRdb reprocessed the 5' RACE reads via MiXCR and lists one record per CDR3 protein. Found here are roughly 700,000 distinct CDR3 sequences, 45% to 50% of them singletons; the top ten hold 30% to 35%. The study's findings and limits: Because donor CMV status was unknown, expanded clonotype changes were possibly confounded. Higher diversity, along with more naive CD4+ cells, distinguished long-lived donors from aged donors.

CDR1 and CDR2 (germline): SGHTA, FQGNSA. The CDR3 loop spans 14 amino acids. Total RNA amounts of at least 5 micrograms were extracted per sample. The V call is TRBV7-2, the J call TRBJ2-5; 8 nucleotides align to TRBD1. The end of the DNA is better explained by TRBJ2-7, so the J call may be wrong. The source is a woman aged 55-75 years in good health. Sequencing used blood. CDR3 sequence (DNA): TGTGCCAGCAGCTCAGCAGGGGGCACCTACGAGCAGTACTTC. Amino acids: CASSSAGGTYEQYF.